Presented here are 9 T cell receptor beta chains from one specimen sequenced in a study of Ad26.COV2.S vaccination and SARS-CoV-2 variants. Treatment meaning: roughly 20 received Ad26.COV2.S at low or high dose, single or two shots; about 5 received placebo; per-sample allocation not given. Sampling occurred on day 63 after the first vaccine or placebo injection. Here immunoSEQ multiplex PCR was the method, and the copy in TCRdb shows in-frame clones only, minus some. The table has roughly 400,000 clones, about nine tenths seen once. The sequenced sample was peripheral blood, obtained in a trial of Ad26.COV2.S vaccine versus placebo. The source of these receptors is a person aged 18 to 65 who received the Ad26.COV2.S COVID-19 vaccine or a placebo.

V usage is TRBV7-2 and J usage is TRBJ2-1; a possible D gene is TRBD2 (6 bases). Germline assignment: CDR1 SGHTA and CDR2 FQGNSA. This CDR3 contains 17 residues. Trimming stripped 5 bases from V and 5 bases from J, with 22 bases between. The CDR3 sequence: CASSLVPGEVGNNEQFF. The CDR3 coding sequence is TGTGCCAGCAGCCTGGTCCCGGGGGAAGTCGGGAACAATGAGCAGTTCTTC.

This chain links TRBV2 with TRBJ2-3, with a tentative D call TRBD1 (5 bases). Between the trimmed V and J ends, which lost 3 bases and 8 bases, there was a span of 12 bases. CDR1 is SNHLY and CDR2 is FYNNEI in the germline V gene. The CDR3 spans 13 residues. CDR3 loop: CASSEGQGGTQYF. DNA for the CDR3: TGTGCCAGCAGTGAGGGCCAGGGCGGTACGCAGTATTTT. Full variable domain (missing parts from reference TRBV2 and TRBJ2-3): EPEVTQTPSHQVTQMGQEVILRCVPISNHLYFYWYRQILGQKVEFLVSFYNNEISEKSEIFDDQFSVERPDGSNFTLKIRSTKLEDSAMYFCASSEGQGGTQYFGPGTRLTVL.

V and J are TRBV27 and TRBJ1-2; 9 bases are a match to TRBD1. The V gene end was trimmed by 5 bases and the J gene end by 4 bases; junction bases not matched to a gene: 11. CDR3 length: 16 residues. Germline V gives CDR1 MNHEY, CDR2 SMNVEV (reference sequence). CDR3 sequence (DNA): TGTGCCAGCAGTCCCGAGGACAGGGGTGCGGCCTATGGCTACACCTTC. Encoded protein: CASSPEDRGAAYGYTF.

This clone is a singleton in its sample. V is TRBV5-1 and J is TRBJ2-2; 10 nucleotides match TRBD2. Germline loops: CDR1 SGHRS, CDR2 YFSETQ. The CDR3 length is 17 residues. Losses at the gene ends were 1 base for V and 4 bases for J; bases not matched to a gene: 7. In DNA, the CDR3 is TGCGCCAGCAGCTTGCGGCTAGCGGGAGCCGGCACCGGGGAGCTGTTTTTT. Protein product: CASSLRLAGAGTGELFF.

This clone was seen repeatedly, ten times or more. The CDR3 spells CASGLVLTGTDYTDTQYF. DNA of the CDR3: TGTGCTAGTGGTTTGGTTCTGACCGGGACAGACTACACAGATACGCAGTATTTT. V and J are TRBV12-5 and TRBJ2-3, with TRBD1 matching over 7 bases. The V and J ends lost 0 bases and 2 bases, in that order; junction bases with no gene match: 11. There are 18 residues in the CDR3. The germline V gene has CDR1 LGHNT and CDR2 FRNRAP.

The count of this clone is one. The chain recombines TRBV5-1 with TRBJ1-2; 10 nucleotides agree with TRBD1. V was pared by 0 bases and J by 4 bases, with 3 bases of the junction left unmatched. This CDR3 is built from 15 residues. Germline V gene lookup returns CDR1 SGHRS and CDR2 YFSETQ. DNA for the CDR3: TGCGCCAGCAGCTTGGATGGGACAGGGGTCTATGGCTACACCTTC. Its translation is CASSLDGTGVYGYTF.

The CDR3 here is CASTWNQQRNTIYF. In DNA form, the CDR3 reads TGTGCCAGCACCTGGAATCAACAAAGGAACACCATATATTTT. The chain has TRBV3-1 (or the pseudogene TRBV3-2) and TRBJ1-3; D is unclear. Germline V CDR1 and CDR2: LGHDT, YNNKEL (reference sequence). V dropped 7 bases and J dropped 7 bases, with 17 bases sitting between them. The length of the CDR3 is 14 residues.

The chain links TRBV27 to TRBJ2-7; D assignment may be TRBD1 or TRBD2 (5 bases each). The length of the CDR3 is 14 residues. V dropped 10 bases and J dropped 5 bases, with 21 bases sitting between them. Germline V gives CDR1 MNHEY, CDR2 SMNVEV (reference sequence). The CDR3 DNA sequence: TGTGCCACCAGGTCCGGGGCGGCTAGGAACGAGCAGTACTTC. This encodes CATRSGAARNEQYF.

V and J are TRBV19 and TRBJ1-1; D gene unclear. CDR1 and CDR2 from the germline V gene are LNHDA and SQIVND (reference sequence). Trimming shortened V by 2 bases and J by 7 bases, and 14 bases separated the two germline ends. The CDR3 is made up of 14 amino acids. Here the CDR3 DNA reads TGTGCCAGTAGTATATATGGTAGACGGGGTGAAGCTTTCTTT. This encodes CASSIYGRRGEAFF.